Below, one T cell receptor beta chain is given with its context. Its antigen is not identified. This entry comes from a study of blood T cells in healthy people across ages. Study-wide results and limits: Unknown CMV status may confound age-related changes in expanded clones.

This CDR3 region has 15 residues. V was clipped by 5 bases and J by 3 bases; unmatched bases: 9. CDR1 and CDR2 (germline): MDHEN, SYDVKM. Through a sample-barcoded 5' primer and a J-beta primer mix, a second PCR was run for 7 to 11 cycles. From the 5' RACE reads, TCRdb called clonotypes with MiXCR, one entry per CDR3 protein. Among 850,000 to 1,300,000 distinct CDR3 sequences, under 45% were seen once, and the ten largest hold approximately 17%. The source is a woman aged 55-69 years in good health. The chain links TRBV28 to TRBJ1-1; 7 nucleotides agree with TRBD1. The sample taken for sequencing was blood. CDR3 loop: CASSPIDRVDTEAFF. The CDR3 DNA sequence: TGTGCCAGCAGTCCCATCGACAGGGTGGACACTGAAGCTTTCTTT.